A single sample gave rise to the 3 T cell receptor beta chains below, sequenced in a study of shared clonotypes between healthy human individuals. TCRdb's copy holds only in-frame clones and misses some; the assay was immunoSEQ multiplex PCR. This sample yields over a million clones, of which roughly 74% are seen a single time; roughly 0.62% belongs to the top ten. Sequencing was carried out using memory CD4+ T cells from PBMCs. Noted subset: CD45RA-negative fraction. These receptor sequences come from a man younger than 30 in good health. Some clones in this sample may be carry-over from other donors' samples.

On this clone itself: Germline and junction disagree at one end, which may indicate a read error. J is TRBJ1-5 and V is TRBV6-1; unclear D gene. Germline V gene data show CDR1 as MNHNS and CDR2 as SASEGT. The CDR3 covers 13 residues. Here the CDR3 reads CASNEQRERPQHF. In DNA, the CDR3 is TGTGCCAGCAATGAACAGAGGGAAAGGCCCCAGCATTTT.

Details on this clone: A much larger clone lies one base from this, so it may be a read error. The chain uses TRBV28 and TRBJ1-2; 8 nucleotides match TRBD1. CDR3 length: 15 residues. CDR1 is MDHEN, CDR2 SYDVKM, per germline. The trim removed 5 bases at V and 5 bases at J, leaving 10 bases unmatched. CDR3: CASSQVRTGMYGYTF. The CDR3 DNA reads TGTGCCAGCAGTCAAGTACGGACAGGGATGTATGGCTACACCTTC.

J is TRBJ2-4 and V is TRBV12-5, with D possibly being TRBD2 (6 bases). Germline V gene lookup returns CDR1 LGHNT and CDR2 FRNRAP. This CDR3 has 20 residues. The ends were cut back, 2 bases at V and 1 base at J, with 24 bases in the middle. The CDR3 nucleotides are TGTGCTAGTGGTTTGACCCTTCCCCGCATCGGGGGTGGGGCCAAAAACATTCAGTACTTC. Translating it yields CASGLTLPRIGGGAKNIQYF.